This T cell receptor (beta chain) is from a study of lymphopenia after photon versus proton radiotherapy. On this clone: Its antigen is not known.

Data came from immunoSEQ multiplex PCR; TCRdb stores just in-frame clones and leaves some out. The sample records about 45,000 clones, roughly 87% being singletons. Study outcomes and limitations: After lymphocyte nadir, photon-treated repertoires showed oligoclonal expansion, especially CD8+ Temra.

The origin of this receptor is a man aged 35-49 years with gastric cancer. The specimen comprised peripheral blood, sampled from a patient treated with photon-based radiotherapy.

The CDR3 is CASTLGGTGNQPQHF. CDR3 nucleotide sequence: TGTGCCAGCACTCTTGGAGGGACAGGGAATCAGCCCCAGCATTTT. The rearrangement uses TRBV6-1 and TRBJ1-5; TRBD1 matches at 9 bases. V lost 7 bases, J lost 4 bases, and 8 bases stayed unmatched. The CDR3 has 15 residues. Germline V gene lookup returns CDR1 MNHNS and CDR2 SASEGT.